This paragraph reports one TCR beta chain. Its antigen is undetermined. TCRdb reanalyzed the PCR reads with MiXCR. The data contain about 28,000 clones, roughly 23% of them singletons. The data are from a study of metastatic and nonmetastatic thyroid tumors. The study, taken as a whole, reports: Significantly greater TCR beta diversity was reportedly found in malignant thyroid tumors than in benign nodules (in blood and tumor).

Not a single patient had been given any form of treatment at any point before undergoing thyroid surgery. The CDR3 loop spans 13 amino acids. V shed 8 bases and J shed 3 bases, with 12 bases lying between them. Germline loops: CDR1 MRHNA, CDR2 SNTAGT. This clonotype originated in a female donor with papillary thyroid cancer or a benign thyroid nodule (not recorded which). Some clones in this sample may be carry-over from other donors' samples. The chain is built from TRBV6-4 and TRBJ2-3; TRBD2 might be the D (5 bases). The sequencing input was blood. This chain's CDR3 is CASAAGGTDTQYF. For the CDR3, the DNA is TGTGCCAGCGCTGCGGGTGGTACAGATACGCAGTATTTT.